The 21 T cell receptor beta chains below were found in one sample sequenced in a study of pediatric ulcerative colitis. Clones were sequenced by immunoSEQ multiplex PCR, and TCRdb holds only the in-frame ones, with some missing. The table lists 40,000 to 55,000 clones, 60% to 85% of them singletons. One to two pinch biopsies were taken from the rectum during colonoscopy. The specimen sequenced was gut tissue. These receptors all stem from a girl between 5 and 17 years old with moderate ulcerative colitis.

The rearrangement uses TRBV7-3 and TRBJ2-7; a possible D gene is TRBD1 (6 bases). The V end was cut by 2 bases, the J end by 4 bases, with 18 bases between. CDR3 length equals 16 residues. Germline CDR1 is SGHTA and CDR2 is FQGTGA. Here the CDR3 reads CASSLYGRGSTYEQYF. CDR3 bases: TGTGCCAGCAGCTTATATGGCAGGGGATCAACTTACGAGCAGTACTTC.

With regard to this clone: Other DNA sequences in the same sample also yield this CDR3. The rearrangement joins TRBV5-1 to TRBJ2-2; D gene uncertain. This CDR3 has 14 residues. Germline CDR1 reads SGHRS; CDR2 reads YFSETQ. Trimming shortened V by 0 bases and J by 1 base, and 4 bases separated the two germline ends. The CDR3 DNA sequence: TGCGCCAGCAGCTTGGGACAGAACACCGGGGAGCTGTTTTTT. Translation: CASSLGQNTGELFF.

V usage is TRBV27 and J usage is TRBJ1-1, with unresolved D. CDR1 and CDR2 (germline): MNHEY, SMNVEV (reference sequence). The CDR3 is 13 residues long. Trimming took off 3 bases at V and 1 base at J, with 6 bases between the two ends. CDR3 sequence (DNA): TGTGCCAGCAGTTTCTTCGGGAACACTGAAGCTTTCTTT. Residues: CASSFFGNTEAFF.

The chain joins TRBV6-6 to TRBJ1-4; D not certain. V lost 0 bases, J lost 16 bases, and 12 bases lay in between. The CDR3 has 12 residues. The germline V gene encodes CDR1 MNHNY and CDR2 SVGAGI (reference sequence). Here the CDR3 DNA reads TGTGCCAGCAGTTACTCGCTAGGTTTTGCGTTTTTT. This encodes CASSYSLGFAFF.

This chain uses TRBV18 with TRBJ2-2; D is uncertain. The CDR3 has 12 amino acids. V lost 5 bases and J 8 bases, leaving 9 bases between the germline ends. CDR1 is KGHSH and CDR2 is LQKENI in the germline V gene. CDR3 bases: TGTGCCAGCTCAGGATCAGTAGGGGAGCTGTTTTTT. Encoded protein: CASSGSVGELFF.

The V call is TRBV11-3, the J call TRBJ1-1; D not certain. This CDR3 region has 15 residues. Germline V gives CDR1 SGHNT, CDR2 YENEEA. With 0 bases removed from V and 0 bases from J, the gap between germline ends came to 8 bases. For the CDR3, the DNA is TGTGCCAGCAGCTTAGATAGACTGATGAACACTGAAGCTTTCTTT. Translated: CASSLDRLMNTEAFF.

The rearrangement joins TRBV5-4 to TRBJ1-2; 8 bases agree with TRBD1. CDR1 and CDR2 from the germline V gene are SGHNT and YYREEE (reference sequence). V dropped 4 bases and J dropped 8; count of bases not matched to a gene: 4. The CDR3 runs to 12 residues. The CDR3 nucleotides are TGTGCCAGCAGCCCAGGGGGCTGGGGCTACACCTTC. Amino acids: CASSPGGWGYTF.

The V call is TRBV2, the J call TRBJ2-5, with a possible D match to TRBD2 (6 bases). V was cut by 1 base and J by 4 bases, with 13 bases left in between. This CDR3 has 15 residues. Germline V gene data show CDR1 as SNHLY and CDR2 as FYNNEI. CDR3 nucleotide sequence: TGTGCCAGCAGTGAAGGTTTAGGGCGGGGAGAGACCCAGTACTTC. It is translated as CASSEGLGRGETQYF.

J is TRBJ1-4 and V is TRBV7-9; D may be TRBD1 (5 bases). The CDR3 extends over 17 amino acids. The germline V gene has CDR1 SEHNR and CDR2 FQNEAQ (reference sequence). The ends were cut back, 2 bases at V and 0 bases at J, with 13 bases in the middle. The CDR3 DNA follows: TGTGCCAGCAGCTTACAGGGCTCGGCGGCAACTAATGAAAAACTGTTTTTT. Residues: CASSLQGSAATNEKLFF.

The genes are TRBV4-2 and TRBJ2-1; unclear D gene. Per germline, CDR1 LGHNA and CDR2 YNFKEQ. CDR3 length: 15 amino acids. V was cut by 4 bases and J by 3 bases, with 13 bases left in between. The CDR3 here is CASSPQRQDYNEQFF. The CDR3 DNA is TGTGCCAGCAGCCCGCAGAGGCAGGACTACAATGAGCAGTTCTTC.

The table lists this clone with a count of one. The rearrangement joins TRBV11-2 to TRBJ2-5, with D possibly being TRBD1 or TRBD2 (5 bases each). The CDR3 totals 16 residues. Germline values: CDR1 SGHAT, CDR2 FQNNGV. Between the trimmed V and J ends, which lost 5 bases and 2 bases, there was a span of 18 bases. The CDR3 DNA sequence: TGTGCCAGCAGCCGAGGGATCGGGACCTTACAAGAGACCCAGTACTTC. This gives the protein CASSRGIGTLQETQYF.

J is TRBJ1-1 and V is TRBV6-5; D is unclear. This CDR3 has 14 residues. Germline CDR1 MNHEY, CDR2 SVGAGI. Trimming took off 0 bases at V and 3 bases at J, with 8 bases between the two ends. CDR3 bases: TGTGCCAGCAGTTACTCGGGCAGCCACACTGAAGCTTTCTTT. It codes for CASSYSGSHTEAFF.

This chain joins TRBV6-5 and TRBJ1-1, with D tentatively TRBD1 (5 bases). The CDR3 loop spans 13 amino acids. Looked up from germline, CDR1 is MNHEY and CDR2 is SVGAGI. V shed 8 bases and J shed 2 bases, with 12 bases lying between them. The CDR3 DNA reads TGTGCCAGCGGGCAGGGCCCCAACACTGAAGCTTTCTTT. Its translation: CASGQGPNTEAFF.

This chain uses TRBV5-1 with TRBJ1-6; D is unclear. V was pared by 0 bases and J by 9 bases, with 13 bases between. The length of the CDR3 is 15 residues. Germline CDR1 reads SGHRS; CDR2 reads YFSETQ. The chain's CDR3 is CASSLDSHWSSPLHF. As DNA, the CDR3 is TGCGCCAGCAGCTTGGACAGCCACTGGAGTTCACCCCTCCACTTT.

The rearrangement uses TRBV9 and TRBJ2-2; no clear D. The CDR3 is made up of 13 amino acids. Germline values: CDR1 SGDLS, CDR2 YYNGEE. Trimming removed 0 bases at V and 4 bases at J, with 4 bases between. The DNA for the CDR3 is TGTGCCAGCAGCGTAGGAGGCACCGGGGAGCTGTTTTTT. Its protein is CASSVGGTGELFF. The full variable domain, with the rest looked up from reference TRBV9 and TRBJ2-2, is DSGVTQTPKHLITATGQRVTLRCSPRSGDLSVYWYQQSLDQGLQFLIQYYNGEERAKGNILERFSAQQFPDLHSELNLSSLELGDSALYFCASSVGGTGELFFGEGSRLTVL.

This chain links TRBV18 with TRBJ2-7, with TRBD2 matching over 14 bases. V trimming: 5 bases; J trimming: 4 bases; junction bases outside the gene matches: 1. This CDR3 has 14 residues. Germline assignment: CDR1 KGHSH and CDR2 LQKENI. CDR3 in DNA: TGTGCCAGCTCAGGACTAGCGGGAGGATACGAGCAGTACTTC. It encodes CASSGLAGGYEQYF.

The rearrangement links TRBV15 to TRBJ1-4; perhaps TRBD1 as D (5 bases). This CDR3 region has 15 residues. Trimming stripped 4 bases from V and 5 bases from J, with 14 bases between. CDR1 and CDR2 from the germline V gene are LNHNV and YYDKDF (reference sequence). The CDR3 region is CATSKGRDANEKLFF. The DNA for the CDR3 is TGTGCCACCAGCAAAGGCCGGGACGCCAATGAAAAACTGTTTTTT.

V gene TRBV5-1 combines with J gene TRBJ2-1; the match to TRBD2 covers 9 bases. Germline trimming cut 4 bases from V and 9 bases from J; bases unmatched to any gene: 11. The CDR3 sequence is 15 residues long. Germline V gene data show CDR1 as SGHRS and CDR2 as YFSETQ. CDR3: CASSQSGGTFGEQFF. The CDR3 coding sequence is TGCGCCAGCAGCCAAAGCGGGGGGACCTTCGGTGAGCAGTTCTTC.

The gene calls are TRBV30 and TRBJ2-7; the D gene is possibly TRBD1 (6 bases). V dropped 3 bases and J dropped 3 bases, with 12 bases sitting between them. From germline, CDR1 is GTSNPN and CDR2 SVGIG (reference sequence). This CDR3 comprises 13 residues. CDR3 nucleotide sequence: TGTGCCTGGAGATCAGGGGTGGGCTACGAGCAGTACTTC. Translating gives CAWRSGVGYEQYF.

This clone was detected a few times. V is TRBV11-2 and J is TRBJ2-7; the D gene is possibly TRBD1 (5 bases). The CDR3 contains 16 residues. Germline lookup yields CDR1 SGHAT and CDR2 FQNNGV. Deletions cut 4 bases from V and 3 bases from J, with 19 bases between. CDR3: CASSSPPQGKYYEQYF. As DNA, the CDR3 is TGTGCCAGCAGCTCACCCCCCCAGGGCAAATACTACGAGCAGTACTTC.

This clone appeared once. The chain is built from TRBV6-1 and TRBJ1-5; tentative D call: TRBD1 (6 bases). The CDR3 covers 15 residues. In germline, CDR1 is MNHNS, CDR2 SASEGT. Trimming stripped 3 bases from V and 4 bases from J, with 13 bases between. The CDR3 region has the DNA TGTGCCAGCAGTGAGGGTTTGAGGGGGAATCAGCCCCAGCATTTT. It is translated as CASSEGLRGNQPQHF.